The text below deals with one TCR beta chain. What it recognizes is unknown. The assay was immunoSEQ multiplex PCR, and TCRdb's table has in-frame clones only and misses some. The repertoire consists of about 2 million clones, with roughly 94% occurring once and the leading ten covering 0.1% to 0.15%. This sample was taken from a study of shared clonotypes between healthy human individuals. Overall study: The study used three CD4 naive, three CD4 memory, two CD8 naive and one CD8 memory plate per donor. Study outcomes and limitations: Sampling included only blood; tissue repertoires likely differ.

V was cut by 2 bases and J by 1 base, with 9 bases left in between. The CDR3 runs to 15 residues. Germline V lookup: CDR1 LGHNA, CDR2 YNFKEQ. The chain links TRBV4-2 to TRBJ1-3; no reliable D call. The sequencing input was naive CD4+ T cells sorted from blood. Subset: CD45RA+ positively selected. This clonotype was obtained from a man between 18 and 35 years old in good health. In DNA, the CDR3 is TGTGCCAGCAGCCAACAGACGGCTTCTGGAAACACCATATATTTT. Its protein is CASSQQTASGNTIYF.